Given below is one T cell receptor beta chain in context. Its matching antigen is unknown. The data are from a study of T cells in localized non-small cell lung cancer. Study-level points and caveats: Among the top 100 tumor clones, a median about 52 appeared in adjacent lung. It was uninvolved adjacent lung that showed the highest T cell clonality, exceeding tumor.

The repertoire was sequenced with immunoSEQ multiplex PCR; TCRdb's copy has only in-frame clones and lacks some. The sample carries over 1,100 clones, about 40% recorded once. This CDR3 region has 15 residues. In germline, CDR1 is LNHDA, CDR2 SQIVND (reference sequence). V gave up 5 bases and J gave up 6 bases; unmatched junction bases: 5. The sample here was lung tumor tissue, taken before any cancer treatment. This TCR was recovered from a male donor aged 60 or over with stage I squamous cell lung carcinoma. The chain has TRBV19 and TRBJ1-5; 12 bases are a match to TRBD1. The CDR3 loop is CASSAGQGASQPQHF. The CDR3 DNA follows: TGTGCCAGTAGTGCGGGACAGGGGGCCAGTCAGCCCCAGCATTTT.